These 9 T cell receptor beta chains were sequenced from one sample in a study of shared clonotypes between healthy human individuals. Naive CD8 cells lacked CD45RO, underwent positive selection for CCR7 and left out terminally differentiated effector memory CD45RA+ cells. The assay was immunoSEQ multiplex PCR, and TCRdb's table has in-frame clones only and misses some. The sample includes about 870,000 clones, about 92% of them seen just once. The specimen was naive CD8+ T cells sorted from blood. The receptors shown here come from a man aged 25-45 years in good health.

The J gene is TRBJ2-7, the V gene TRBV7-9; the D is unclear. Germline V gives CDR1 SEHNR, CDR2 FQNEAQ (reference sequence). The V end was cut by 2 bases, the J end by 1 base, with 3 bases between. This CDR3 is 12 amino acids long. Here the CDR3 DNA reads TGTGCCAGCAGCTTAAAGTCCTACGAGCAGTACTTC. It encodes CASSLKSYEQYF. The whole variable domain, remainder taken from reference TRBV7-9 and TRBJ2-7, is DTGVSQNPRHKITKRGQNVTFRCDPISEHNRLYWYRQTLGQGPEFLTYFQNEAQLEKSRLLSDRFSAERPKGSFSTLEIQRTEQGDSAMYLCASSLKSYEQYFGPGTRLTVT.

V usage is TRBV7-9 and J usage is TRBJ2-7; D may be TRBD1 or TRBD2 (5 bases each). Germline lookup yields CDR1 SEHNR and CDR2 FQNEAQ (reference sequence). This CDR3 contains 14 residues. Trimming left V 5 bases short and J 5 bases short, with 16 bases between. The CDR3 DNA sequence: TGTGCCAGCAGCCTATCCGGGACGGTCGACGAGCAGTACTTC. Amino acids: CASSLSGTVDEQYF.

V usage is TRBV15 and J usage is TRBJ2-7; the match to TRBD1 covers 8 bases. Trimming cost V 2 bases and J 6 bases; bases outside gene matches: 3. Germline-derived CDR1 and CDR2 are LNHNV and YYDKDF (reference sequence). The CDR3 runs to 13 residues. The CDR3 DNA reads as TGTGCCACCAGCAGAATTACAGGGGGCGAGCAGTACTTC. This gives the protein CATSRITGGEQYF.

The J gene is TRBJ1-5, the V gene TRBV5-5, with 7 bases lining up with TRBD1. After removal of 4 bases from V and 3 bases from J, the junction contained 4 bases not matched to a gene. CDR3 size: 14 residues. Germline V lookup: CDR1 SGHKS, CDR2 YYEKEE (reference sequence). CDR3: CASSRTGVNQPQHF. The CDR3 nucleotides read TGTGCCAGCAGCCGAACAGGGGTCAATCAGCCCCAGCATTTT.

This chain uses TRBV9 with TRBJ2-2, with D perhaps matching TRBD2 (5 bases). In germline, CDR1 is SGDLS, CDR2 YYNGEE. With 3 bases removed from V and 1 base from J, the gap between germline ends came to 7 bases. This CDR3 has 14 amino acids. CDR3 sequence reads: CASSADLNTGELFF. The CDR3, as DNA: TGTGCCAGCAGCGCGGACTTGAACACCGGGGAGCTGTTTTTT.

J is TRBJ2-7 and V is TRBV7-2, with 7 bases aligning to TRBD1. Per the germline V gene, CDR1 is SGHTA and CDR2 is FQGNSA. CDR3 length equals 15 residues. Trimming removed 5 bases from V and 2 bases from J; junction bases left unmatched: 9. CDR3 in DNA: TGTGCCAGCAGCCCAATTACAGGGGACACCTACGAGCAGTACTTC. It codes for CASSPITGDTYEQYF.

J is TRBJ2-2 and V is TRBV29-1, with D possibly being TRBD2 (6 bases). This CDR3 contains 16 residues. The germline gives CDR1 SQVTM, CDR2 ANQGSEA. Trimming stripped 7 bases from V and 5 bases from J, with 23 bases between. The CDR3 loop reads CSARLGPRGGTGELFF. The CDR3 nucleotides read TGCAGCGCACGTCTGGGGCCCCGTGGGGGGACCGGGGAGCTGTTTTTT.

This sequence joins TRBV11-2 and TRBJ1-1; no firm D call. There are 15 residues in the CDR3. Per the germline V gene, CDR1 is SGHAT and CDR2 is FQNNGV. Trimming took 4 bases from V and 1 from J, leaving 13 bases between them. The CDR3 protein is CASSSISSWNTEAFF. Here the CDR3 DNA reads TGTGCCAGCAGCTCCATTAGCTCGTGGAACACTGAAGCTTTCTTT.

This chain uses TRBV19 with TRBJ1-2; 12 bases map to TRBD1. The CDR3 contains 16 residues. V shed 3 bases and J 6 bases; nucleotides not matched to a gene: 8. Germline-derived CDR1 and CDR2 are LNHDA and SQIVND (reference sequence). CDR3: CASSITGQGALNGYTF. DNA of the CDR3: TGTGCCAGTAGTATCACGGGACAGGGGGCTCTTAATGGCTACACCTTC.